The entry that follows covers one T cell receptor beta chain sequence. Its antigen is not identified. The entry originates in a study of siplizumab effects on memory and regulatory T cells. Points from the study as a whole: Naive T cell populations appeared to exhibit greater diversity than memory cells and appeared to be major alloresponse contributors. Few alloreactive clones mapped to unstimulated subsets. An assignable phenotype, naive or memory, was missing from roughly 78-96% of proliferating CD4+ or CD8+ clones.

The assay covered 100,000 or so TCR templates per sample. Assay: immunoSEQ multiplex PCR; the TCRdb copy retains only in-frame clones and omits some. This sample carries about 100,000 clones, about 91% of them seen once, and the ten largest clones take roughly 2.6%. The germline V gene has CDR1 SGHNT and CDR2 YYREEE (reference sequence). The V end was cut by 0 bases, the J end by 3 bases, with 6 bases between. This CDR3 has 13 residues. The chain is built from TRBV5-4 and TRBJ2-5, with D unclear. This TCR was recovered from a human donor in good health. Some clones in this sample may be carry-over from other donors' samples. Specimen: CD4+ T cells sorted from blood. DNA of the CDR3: TGTGCCAGCAGCTTGGTACGGGAAGAGACCCAGTACTTC. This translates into CASSLVREETQYF. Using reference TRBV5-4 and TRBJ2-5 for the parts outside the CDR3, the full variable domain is ETGVTQSPTHLIKTRGQQVTLRCSSQSGHNTVSWYQQALGQGPQFIFQYYREEENGRGNFPPRFSGLQFPNYSSELNVNALELDDSALYLCASSLVREETQYFGPGTRLLVL.